The rows below give T cell receptor beta chains drawn from one sample of a study of blood T cell repertoires in COVID-19. Data came from immunoSEQ multiplex PCR; TCRdb stores just in-frame clones and leaves some out. The repertoire holds approximately 90,000 clones, around 90% seen once, with roughly 3.5% in the top ten. Sequencing input: peripheral blood. The origin of the receptors is a woman in her seventies with acute or convalescent COVID-19. Both conserved end residues are part of each CDR3. Fields, in order: clone size, D gene, J gene, V gene, CDR3 protein, CDR3 DNA. D genes are given only for firm matches. Clone size appears in some rows only: once, few, many, or a class for an expanded clone.

clone_size: NA; d_call: TRBD2; j_call: TRBJ2-3; v_call: TRBV29-1; cdr3_aa: CSARTSGRTDTQYF; cdr3_nt: TGCAGCGCTCGGACTAGCGGACGCACAGATACGCAGTATTTT
clone_size: NA; d_call: NA; j_call: TRBJ1-2; v_call: TRBV6-1; cdr3_aa: CASSEAKAGYYGYTF; cdr3_nt: TGTGCCAGCAGTGAAGCTAAGGCAGGGTATTATGGCTACACCTTC
clone_size: NA; d_call: NA; j_call: TRBJ2-3; v_call: TRBV5-1; cdr3_aa: CASTMGHPPDTQYF; cdr3_nt: TGCGCCAGCACCATGGGACATCCACCAGATACGCAGTATTTT
clone_size: NA; d_call: TRBD1; j_call: TRBJ2-5; v_call: TRBV2; cdr3_aa: CASRGTASGETQYF; cdr3_nt: TGTGCCAGCAGGGGGACAGCGAGTGGGGAGACCCAGTACTTC
clone_size: NA; d_call: NA; j_call: TRBJ1-5; v_call: TRBV28; cdr3_aa: CASSSTRVNQPQHF; cdr3_nt: TGTGCCAGCAGTTCAACTAGGGTCAATCAGCCCCAGCATTTT
clone_size: NA; d_call: TRBD1; j_call: TRBJ1-1; v_call: TRBV6-6; cdr3_aa: CASSRGQLVAEAFF; cdr3_nt: TGTGCCAGCAGCAGGGGACAGTTAGTCGCTGAAGCTTTCTTT
clone_size: NA; d_call: NA; j_call: TRBJ2-1; v_call: TRBV18; cdr3_aa: CASSPPPEEVYNEQFF; cdr3_nt: TGTGCCAGCTCACCACCCCCAGAGGAGGTCTACAATGAGCAGTTCTTC
clone_size: once; d_call: NA; j_call: TRBJ2-4; v_call: TRBV21-1; cdr3_aa: CATVSPGANRRKDIQYF; cdr3_nt: TGTGCCACCGTAAGCCCAGGGGCGAACAGGAGGAAGGACATTCAGTACTTC
clone_size: NA; d_call: NA; j_call: TRBJ1-2; v_call: TRBV19; cdr3_aa: CASSVPGFNYGYTF; cdr3_nt: TGTGCCAGTAGTGTACCAGGGTTTAACTATGGCTACACCTTC
clone_size: NA; d_call: TRBD1; j_call: TRBJ1-1; v_call: TRBV6-6; cdr3_aa: CASRFTGENTEAFF; cdr3_nt: TGTGCCAGCAGATTCACAGGGGAGAACACTGAAGCTTTCTTT
clone_size: few; d_call: TRBD1; j_call: TRBJ1-2; v_call: TRBV11-2; cdr3_aa: CASSPDRDYGYTF; cdr3_nt: TGTGCCAGCAGCCCGGACAGGGACTATGGCTACACCTTC